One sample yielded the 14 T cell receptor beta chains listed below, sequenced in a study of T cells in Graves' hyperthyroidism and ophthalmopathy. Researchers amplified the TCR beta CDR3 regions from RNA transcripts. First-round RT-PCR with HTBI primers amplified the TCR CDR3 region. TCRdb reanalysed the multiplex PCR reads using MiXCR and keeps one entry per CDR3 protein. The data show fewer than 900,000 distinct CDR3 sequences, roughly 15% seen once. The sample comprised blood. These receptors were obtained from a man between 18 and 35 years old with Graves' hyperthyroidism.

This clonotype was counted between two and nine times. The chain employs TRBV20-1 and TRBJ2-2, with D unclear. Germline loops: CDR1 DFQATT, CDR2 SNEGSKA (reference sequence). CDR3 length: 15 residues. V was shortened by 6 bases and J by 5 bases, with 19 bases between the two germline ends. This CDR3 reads CSAPSPKEQTGELFF. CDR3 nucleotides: TGCAGTGCCCCCTCCCCTAAGGAACAGACCGGGGAGCTGTTTTTT.

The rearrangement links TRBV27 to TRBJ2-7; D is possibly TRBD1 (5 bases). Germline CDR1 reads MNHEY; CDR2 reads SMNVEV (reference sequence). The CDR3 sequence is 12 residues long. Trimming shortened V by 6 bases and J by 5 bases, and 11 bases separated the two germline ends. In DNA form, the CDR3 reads TGTGCCAGCAGGCGACAGCACGACGAGCAGTACTTC. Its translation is CASRRQHDEQYF.

CDR3 protein: CASRSDSKNEQFF. The CDR3 DNA reads TGTGCCAGCAGATCCGACAGCAAAAATGAGCAGTTCTTC. The rearrangement uses TRBV11-2 and TRBJ2-1, with D perhaps TRBD1 (5 bases). There are 13 residues in the CDR3. With 6 bases removed from V and 7 bases from J, the gap between germline ends came to 13 bases. Per germline, CDR1 SGHAT and CDR2 FQNNGV.

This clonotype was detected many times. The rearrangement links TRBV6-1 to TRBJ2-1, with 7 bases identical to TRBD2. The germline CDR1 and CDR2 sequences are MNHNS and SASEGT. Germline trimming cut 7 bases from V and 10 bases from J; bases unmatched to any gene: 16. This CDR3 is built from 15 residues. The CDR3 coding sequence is TGTGCCAGCATCCCGTCTGGGCGGGAGAGCTCAGAGCAGTTCTTC. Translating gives CASIPSGRESSEQFF.

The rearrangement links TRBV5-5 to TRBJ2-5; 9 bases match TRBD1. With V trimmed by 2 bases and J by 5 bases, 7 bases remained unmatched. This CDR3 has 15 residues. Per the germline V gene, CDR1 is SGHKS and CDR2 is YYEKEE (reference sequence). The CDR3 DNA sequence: TGTGCCAGCAGCTTCTCGACAGGGGGGGGGGAGACCCAGTACTTC. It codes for CASSFSTGGGETQYF.

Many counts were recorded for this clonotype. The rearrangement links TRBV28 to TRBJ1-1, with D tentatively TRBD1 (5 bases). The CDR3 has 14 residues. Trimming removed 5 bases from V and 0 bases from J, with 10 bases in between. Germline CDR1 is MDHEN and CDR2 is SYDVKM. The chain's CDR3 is CASSGAPVNTEAFF. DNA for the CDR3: TGTGCCAGCAGTGGGGCACCCGTGAACACTGAAGCTTTCTTT. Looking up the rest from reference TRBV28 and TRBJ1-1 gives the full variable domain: DVKVTQSSRYLVKRTGEKVFLECVQDMDHENMFWYRQDPGLGLRLIYFSYDVKMKEKGDIPEGYSVSREKKERFSLILESASTNQTSMYLCASSGAPVNTEAFFGQGTRLTVV.

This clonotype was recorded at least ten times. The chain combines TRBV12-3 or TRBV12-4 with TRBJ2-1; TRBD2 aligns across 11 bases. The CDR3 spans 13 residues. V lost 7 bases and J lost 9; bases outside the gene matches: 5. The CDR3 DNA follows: TGTGCCAGCATACTAGCGGGAGATCTTGAGCAGTTCTTC. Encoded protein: CASILAGDLEQFF.

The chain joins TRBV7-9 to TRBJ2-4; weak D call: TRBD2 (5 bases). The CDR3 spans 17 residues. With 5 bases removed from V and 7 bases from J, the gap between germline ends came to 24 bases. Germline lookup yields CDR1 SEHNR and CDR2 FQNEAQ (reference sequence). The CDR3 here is CASSHTVGRSGWNIQYF. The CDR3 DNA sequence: TGTGCCAGCAGCCACACGGTGGGCAGGTCGGGGTGGAACATTCAGTACTTC.

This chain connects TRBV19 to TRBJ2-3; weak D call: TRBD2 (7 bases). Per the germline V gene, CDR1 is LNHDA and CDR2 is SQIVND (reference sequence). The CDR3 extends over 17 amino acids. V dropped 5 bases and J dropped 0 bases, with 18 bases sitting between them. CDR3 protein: CASSDGGGATSTDTQYF. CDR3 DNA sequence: TGTGCCAGTAGTGATGGAGGGGGGGCCACTAGCACAGATACGCAGTATTTT.

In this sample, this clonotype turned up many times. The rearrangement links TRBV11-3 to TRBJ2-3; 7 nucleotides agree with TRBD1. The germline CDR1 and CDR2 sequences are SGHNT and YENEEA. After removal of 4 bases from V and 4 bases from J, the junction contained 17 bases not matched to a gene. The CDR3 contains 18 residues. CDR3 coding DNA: TGTGCCAGCAGCTCCCGGTCATGGGGACAGTCCTCTTCAGATACGCAGTATTTT. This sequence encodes CASSSRSWGQSSSDTQYF.

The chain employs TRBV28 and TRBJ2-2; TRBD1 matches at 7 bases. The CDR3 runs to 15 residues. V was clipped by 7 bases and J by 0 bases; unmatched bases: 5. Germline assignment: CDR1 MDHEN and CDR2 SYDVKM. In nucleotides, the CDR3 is TGTGCCAGCACGAGGGGGCGCCCGAACACCGGGGAGCTGTTTTTT. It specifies CASTRGRPNTGELFF.

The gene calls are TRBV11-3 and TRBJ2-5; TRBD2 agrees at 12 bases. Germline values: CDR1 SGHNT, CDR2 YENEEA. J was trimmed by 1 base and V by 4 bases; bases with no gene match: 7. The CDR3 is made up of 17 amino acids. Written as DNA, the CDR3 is TGTGCCAGCAGCTCCCGGACTAGCGGGAATTTCCAAGAGACCCAGTACTTC. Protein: CASSSRTSGNFQETQYF.

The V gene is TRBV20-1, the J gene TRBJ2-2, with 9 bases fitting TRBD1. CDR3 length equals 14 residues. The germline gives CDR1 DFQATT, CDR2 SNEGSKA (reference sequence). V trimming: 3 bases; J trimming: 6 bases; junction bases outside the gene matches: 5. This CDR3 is CSASHTGGPGELFF. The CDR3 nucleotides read TGCAGTGCTAGCCACACAGGGGGCCCCGGGGAGCTGTTTTTT.

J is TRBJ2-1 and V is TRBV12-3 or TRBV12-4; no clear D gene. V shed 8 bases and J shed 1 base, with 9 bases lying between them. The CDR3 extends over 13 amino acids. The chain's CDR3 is CASVAGSYNEQFF. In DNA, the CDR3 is TGTGCCAGCGTAGCAGGTTCCTACAATGAGCAGTTCTTC.